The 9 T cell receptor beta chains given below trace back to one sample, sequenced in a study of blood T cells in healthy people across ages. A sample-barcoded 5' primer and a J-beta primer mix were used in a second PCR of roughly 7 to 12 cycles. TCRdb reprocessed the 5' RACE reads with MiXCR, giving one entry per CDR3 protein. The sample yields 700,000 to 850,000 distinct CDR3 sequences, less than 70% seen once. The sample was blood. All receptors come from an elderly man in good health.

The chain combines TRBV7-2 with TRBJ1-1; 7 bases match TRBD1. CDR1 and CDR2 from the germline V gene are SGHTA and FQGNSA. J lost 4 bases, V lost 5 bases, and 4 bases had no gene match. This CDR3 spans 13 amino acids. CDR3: CASSENRGTEAFF. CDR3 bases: TGTGCCAGCAGCGAGAACAGGGGCACTGAAGCTTTCTTT.

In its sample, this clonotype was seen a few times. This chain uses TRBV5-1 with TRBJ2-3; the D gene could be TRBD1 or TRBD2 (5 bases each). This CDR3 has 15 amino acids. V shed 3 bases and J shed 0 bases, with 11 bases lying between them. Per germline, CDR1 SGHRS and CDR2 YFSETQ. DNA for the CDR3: TGCGCCAGCAGCTCCGGGACCCAAAGCACAGATACGCAGTATTTT. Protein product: CASSSGTQSTDTQYF.

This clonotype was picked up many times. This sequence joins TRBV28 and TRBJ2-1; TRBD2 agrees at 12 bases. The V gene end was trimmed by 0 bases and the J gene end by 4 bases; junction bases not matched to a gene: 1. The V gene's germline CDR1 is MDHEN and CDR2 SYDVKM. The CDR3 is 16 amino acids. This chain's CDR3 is CASSLWTSGSYNEQFF. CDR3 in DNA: TGTGCCAGCAGTTTATGGACTAGCGGGAGTTACAATGAGCAGTTCTTC.

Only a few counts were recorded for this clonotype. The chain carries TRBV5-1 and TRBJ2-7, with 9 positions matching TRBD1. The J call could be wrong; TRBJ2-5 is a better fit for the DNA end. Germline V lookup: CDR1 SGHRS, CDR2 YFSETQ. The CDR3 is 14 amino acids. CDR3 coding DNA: TGCGCCAGCAGGTTACAGGGGGCAGGGGAGACCCAGTACTTC. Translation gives CASRLQGAGETQYF.

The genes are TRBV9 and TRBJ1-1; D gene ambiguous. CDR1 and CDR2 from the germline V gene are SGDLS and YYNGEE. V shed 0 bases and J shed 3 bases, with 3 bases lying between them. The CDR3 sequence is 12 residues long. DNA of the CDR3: TGTGCCAGCAGCGTAGGGGACACTGAAGCTTTCTTT. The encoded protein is CASSVGDTEAFF.

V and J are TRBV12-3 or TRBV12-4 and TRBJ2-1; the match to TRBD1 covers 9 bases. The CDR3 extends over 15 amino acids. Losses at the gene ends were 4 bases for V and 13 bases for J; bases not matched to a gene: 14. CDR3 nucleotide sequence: TGTGCCAGCAGTTCGGACAGGGGAGTGCGGGAGACCCAGTTCTTC. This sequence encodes CASSSDRGVRETQFF.

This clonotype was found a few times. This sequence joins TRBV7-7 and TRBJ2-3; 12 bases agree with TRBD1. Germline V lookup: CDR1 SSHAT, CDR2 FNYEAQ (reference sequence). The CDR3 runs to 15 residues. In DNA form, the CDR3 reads TGTGTTAGCAGCCCCGGGACAGGGGGCTCAGATACGCAGTATTTT. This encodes CVSSPGTGGSDTQYF.

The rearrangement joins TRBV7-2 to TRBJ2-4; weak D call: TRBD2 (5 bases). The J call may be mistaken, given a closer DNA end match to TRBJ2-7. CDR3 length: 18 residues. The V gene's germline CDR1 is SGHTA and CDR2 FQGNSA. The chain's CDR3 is CASSLASSVGDYTYEQYF. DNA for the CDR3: TGTGCCAGCAGCTTAGCGTCGTCGGTCGGAGACTACACCTACGAGCAGTACTTC.

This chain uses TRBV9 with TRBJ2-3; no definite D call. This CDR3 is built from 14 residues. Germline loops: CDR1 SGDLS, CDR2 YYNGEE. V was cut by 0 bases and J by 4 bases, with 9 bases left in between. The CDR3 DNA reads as TGTGCCAGCAGCGTAGGTGGCTTACCAGATACGCAGTATTTT. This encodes CASSVGGLPDTQYF.